This entry lists 10 T cell receptor beta chains sequenced from one sample in a study of identical twins. TCRdb re-called the 5' RACE reads through MiXCR, storing one row per CDR3 protein. The sample consists of over 500,000 distinct CDR3 sequences, approximately 22% of them appearing once. Another study also made use of these data, one on T cells expressing NK-cell markers.

Sequencing was carried out using CD4+ T cells sorted from blood. The receptors originated from a young woman in good health.

Ten or more counts support this clonotype. This chain links TRBV6-1 with TRBJ2-6; 7 bases map to TRBD1. The CDR3 is made up of 15 amino acids. J lost 0 bases, V lost 6 bases, and 2 bases had no gene match. Germline V gives CDR1 MNHNS, CDR2 SASEGT. CDR3 sequence: CASSRDSSGANVLTF. CDR3 bases: TGTGCCAGCAGCCGGGACAGCTCTGGGGCCAACGTCCTGACTTTC.

This chain connects TRBV20-1 to TRBJ2-7; 7 positions agree with TRBD1. Germline CDR1 reads DFQATT; CDR2 reads SNEGSKA (reference sequence). The CDR3 has 15 residues. Germline trimming cut 3 bases from V and 5 bases from J; bases unmatched to any gene: 13. CDR3 loop: CSASGTAERLHEQYF. For the CDR3, the DNA is TGCAGTGCTAGTGGGACAGCAGAACGCCTCCACGAGCAGTACTTC.

The V call is TRBV3-1, the J call TRBJ2-1, with 8 positions matching TRBD1. The germline CDR1 and CDR2 sequences are LGHDT and YNNKEL (reference sequence). The CDR3 extends over 15 amino acids. The junction had 6 bases not matched to a gene; V was cut back by 2 bases and J by 6 bases. DNA for the CDR3: TGTGCCAGCAGCCAACAGGGGGCTGGGGGCAATGAGCAGTTCTTC. It translates to CASSQQGAGGNEQFF.

V usage is TRBV20-1 and J usage is TRBJ1-1; D perhaps matches TRBD1 (6 bases). In germline, CDR1 is DFQATT, CDR2 SNEGSKA (reference sequence). Trimming removed 6 bases at V and 8 bases at J, with 22 bases between. The CDR3 is 14 amino acids. In DNA form, the CDR3 reads TGCAGTGCCCTTGACCCGACAGGCACGTCCGAAGCTTTCTTT. Encoded protein: CSALDPTGTSEAFF.

DNA of the CDR3: TGTGCCAGCAGCCCCCGGTCCTCAGATACGCAGTATTTT. This encodes CASSPRSSDTQYF. The V and J genes are TRBV4-2 and TRBJ2-3, with D uncertain. The germline V gene has CDR1 LGHNA and CDR2 YNFKEQ. This CDR3 spans 13 amino acids. V shed 4 bases and J shed 4 bases, with 9 bases lying between them.

This clonotype occurred a few times. The chain links TRBV20-1 to TRBJ1-2, with D tentatively TRBD1 (5 bases). Germline V gene sequence: CDR1 DFQATT, CDR2 SNEGSKA (reference sequence). V was trimmed by 8 bases and J by 2 bases, leaving 12 bases between them. The length of the CDR3 is 12 residues. CDR3 protein: CSIQGANYGYTF. The CDR3 nucleotides are TGCAGTATTCAAGGGGCCAACTATGGCTACACCTTC.

The chain links TRBV12-3 or TRBV12-4 to TRBJ2-1; possible D gene TRBD1, 5 bases. V was shortened by 4 bases and J by 12 bases, with 16 bases between the two germline ends. The length of the CDR3 is 13 residues. CDR3 in DNA: TGTGCCAGCAGTTCTGACACAGGAACATCGCAGTTCTTC. Amino acids: CASSSDTGTSQFF.

This clonotype occurred a few times. The chain joins TRBV6-1 to TRBJ2-7; TRBD1 agrees at 11 bases. The germline CDR1 and CDR2 sequences are MNHNS and SASEGT. J lost 7 bases, V lost 9 bases, and 11 bases had no gene match. CDR3 size: 14 residues. CDR3 region: CASPRGQGDEEQYF. CDR3 nucleotide sequence: TGTGCCAGTCCGCGGGGACAGGGGGACGAGGAGCAGTACTTC.

The CDR3 region is CASSEGLNTEAFF. Here the CDR3 DNA reads TGCGCCAGCAGTGAGGGTTTGAACACTGAAGCTTTCTTT. The genes are TRBV5-1 and TRBJ1-1; the D is unclear. CDR3 size: 13 residues. Trimming removed 5 bases at V and 0 bases at J, with 8 bases between. Germline V gives CDR1 SGHRS, CDR2 YFSETQ. The full variable domain, in which reference TRBV5-1 and TRBJ1-1 provide the parts outside the CDR3, is KAGVTQTPRYLIKTRGQQVTLSCSPISGHRSVSWYQQTPGQGLQFLFEYFSETQRNKGNFPGRFSGRQFSNSRSEMNVSTLELGDSALYLCASSEGLNTEAFFGQGTRLTVV.

The rearrangement links TRBV5-1 to TRBJ2-2; D possibly matches TRBD1 or TRBD2 (6 bases each). This CDR3 comprises 15 residues. Trimming removed 5 bases at V and 4 bases at J, with 15 bases between. Per germline, CDR1 SGHRS and CDR2 YFSETQ. CDR3 region: CASSWGADLTGELFF. Here the CDR3 DNA reads TGCGCCAGCAGTTGGGGGGCAGATCTCACCGGGGAGCTGTTTTTT.